The 29 T cell receptor beta chains below all came from one sample that was sequenced in a study of regulatory T cells in long-lasting Graves disease. Time point of the sample: persistent/refractory GD, antithyroid drugs over 5 years with positive TRAb. TCR sequences were obtained from RNA taken from PBMCs. iRepertoire HTBI primers and Arm-PCR of CDR3 regions built TCR beta libraries. From the multiplex PCR reads, TCRdb called clonotypes with MiXCR, one entry per CDR3 protein. There are 700,000 or so distinct CDR3 sequences in the sample; about 30% occur only once, and about two fifths lies in the top ten. This specimen consisted of peripheral blood mononuclear cells (PBMCs), obtained when the disease was refractory, from a patient treated with antithyroid drugs. These receptors were obtained from a female donor with Graves disease.

The chain uses TRBV29-1 and TRBJ2-4; either TRBD1 or TRBD2 may fit D (5 bases each). The germline gives CDR1 SQVTM, CDR2 ANQGSEA. V lost 0 bases, J lost 8 bases, and 11 bases lay in between. This CDR3 region has 13 residues. The chain's CDR3 is CSVEDGTLDIQYF. The DNA of the CDR3 is TGCAGCGTTGAAGACGGGACCCTGGACATTCAGTACTTC.

This clonotype appeared a few times. The chain employs TRBV3-1 and TRBJ1-1, with D perhaps TRBD1 (6 bases). V was trimmed by 3 bases and J by 7 bases, leaving 15 bases between them. This CDR3 contains 14 residues. Germline CDR1 and CDR2: LGHDT and YNNKEL (reference sequence). The CDR3 here is CASSQLSEQGEAFF. In nucleotides, the CDR3 is TGTGCCAGCAGCCAGTTGAGTGAACAGGGTGAAGCTTTCTTT. Looking up the rest from reference TRBV3-1 and TRBJ1-1 gives the full variable domain: DTAVSQTPKYLVTQMGNDKSIKCEQNLGHDTMYWYKQDSKKFLKIMFSYNNKELIINETVPNRFSPKSPDKAHLNLHINSLELGDSAVYFCASSQLSEQGEAFFGQGTRLTVV.

This chain links TRBV7-7 with TRBJ1-5; D gene unclear. CDR1 is SSHAT and CDR2 is FNYEAQ in the germline V gene (reference sequence). Trimming stripped 2 bases from V and 7 bases from J, with 9 bases between. This CDR3 contains 13 residues. The CDR3 loop reads CASSLYEGQPQHF. CDR3 nucleotides: TGTGCCAGCAGCTTATACGAGGGACAGCCCCAGCATTTT.

The rearrangement joins TRBV30 to TRBJ1-2; TRBD1 matches 8 bases. Germline V gives CDR1 GTSNPN, CDR2 SVGIG (reference sequence). Trimming removed 2 bases from V and 2 bases from J; junction bases left unmatched: 4. The CDR3 sequence is 14 residues long. The CDR3 bases are TGTGCCTGGAGTCGGACAGGGAAGAACTATGGCTACACCTTC. It yields the protein CAWSRTGKNYGYTF. The full variable domain, completed using reference TRBV30 and TRBJ1-2, is SQTIHQWPATLVQPVGSPLSLECTVEGTSNPNLYWYRQAAGRGLQLLFYSVGIGQISSEVPQNLSASRPQDRQFILSSKKLLLSDSGFYLCAWSRTGKNYGYTFGSGTRLTVV.

This clonotype was observed a handful of times. This rearrangement joins TRBV5-1 to TRBJ1-4, with D possibly being TRBD1 (6 bases). V lost 0 bases, J lost 6 bases, and 12 bases lay in between. CDR3 length equals 15 residues. The germline V gene encodes CDR1 SGHRS and CDR2 YFSETQ. The CDR3 region has the DNA TGCGCCAGCAGCTTGGAACAGGGAATGGATGAAAAACTGTTTTTT. Translating it yields CASSLEQGMDEKLFF.

The chain links TRBV11-2 to TRBJ2-2; 10 bases are shared with TRBD2. There are 20 residues in the CDR3. In germline, CDR1 is SGHAT, CDR2 FQNNGV. V dropped 2 bases and J dropped 1; count of bases not matched to a gene: 13. CDR3 sequence: CASSLTLAGGPLGNTGELFF. The DNA of the CDR3 is TGTGCCAGCAGCTTAACCTTAGCGGGAGGACCCCTTGGGAACACCGGGGAGCTGTTTTTT.

This clonotype has a handful of counts. This chain uses TRBV6-1 with TRBJ2-4; D is ambiguous. The CDR3 has 13 amino acids. The germline CDR1 and CDR2 sequences are MNHNS and SASEGT. With 5 bases removed from V and 7 bases from J, the gap between germline ends came to 12 bases. The CDR3 nucleotides are TGTGCCAGCAGTCGACCCGCTGGGAACATTCAGTACTTC. Translated, it gives CASSRPAGNIQYF.

This clonotype was seen a handful of times. The CDR3 nucleotides are TGTGCCTTTGACATCATGCTGGACACTGAAGCTTTCTTT. Residues: CAFDIMLDTEAFF. The chain carries TRBV30 and TRBJ1-1; no firm D call. Per the germline V gene, CDR1 is GTSNPN and CDR2 is SVGIG (reference sequence). Trimming left V 7 bases short and J 3 bases short, with 15 bases between. The CDR3 length is 13 residues.

This clonotype appeared a few times. Written as DNA, the CDR3 is TGTGCCAGCAGTTTATCATCTAGCGGGAGTTTGGTGATCGAGCAGTACTTC. Its translation: CASSLSSSGSLVIEQYF. The V and J genes are TRBV27 and TRBJ2-7; the match to TRBD2 covers 10 bases. Per the germline V gene, CDR1 is MNHEY and CDR2 is SMNVEV (reference sequence). There are 17 residues in the CDR3. J lost 6 bases, V lost 0 bases, and 11 bases had no gene match.

The CDR3 region has the DNA TGCAGCGAGGGCAACTCCGCCGGCGGCTACACCTTC. Amino acid sequence: CSEGNSAGGYTF. V is TRBV29-1 and J is TRBJ1-2; the D is unclear. The V end lost 7 bases, the J end lost 8 bases, and 17 bases lay between the germline ends. Germline V gives CDR1 SQVTM, CDR2 ANQGSEA. The CDR3 covers 12 residues.

In its sample, this clonotype was seen a few times. The chain has TRBV20-1 and TRBJ1-6; D gene unclear. In germline, CDR1 is DFQATT, CDR2 SNEGSKA (reference sequence). The CDR3 loop spans 19 amino acids. V lost 1 base to trimming and J lost 0 bases, with 19 bases between them. In nucleotides, the CDR3 is TGCAGTGCTAGAGGGGGAGGGCGGTTTAGTAGCTCCTATAATTCACCCCTCCACTTT. This translates into CSARGGGRFSSSYNSPLHF.

This clonotype was detected ten times or more. V usage is TRBV9 and J usage is TRBJ1-1; 7 bases agree with TRBD1. V shed 3 bases, J shed 4 bases, and the junction held 0 bases outside the gene matches. Germline V lookup: CDR1 SGDLS, CDR2 YYNGEE. This CDR3 region has 12 residues. The CDR3 here is CASSGQGTEAFF. The DNA of the CDR3 is TGTGCCAGCAGCGGACAGGGCACTGAAGCTTTCTTT.

The rearrangement links TRBV5-6 to TRBJ2-7; 11 nucleotides agree with TRBD2. J lost 3 bases, V lost 6 bases, and 8 bases had no gene match. Germline values: CDR1 SGHDT, CDR2 YYEEEE. The CDR3 contains 15 residues. DNA of the CDR3: TGTGCCAGCACCCTCGGACTAGCGGGTAACTACGAGCAGTACTTC. Protein sequence: CASTLGLAGNYEQYF. The variable domain in full, with the rest retrieved from reference TRBV5-6 and TRBJ2-7, is DAGVTQSPTHLIKTRGQQVTLRCSPKSGHDTVSWYQQALGQGPQFIFQYYEEEERQRGNFPDRFSGHQFPNYSSELNVNALLLGDSALYLCASTLGLAGNYEQYFGPGTRLTVT.

This clonotype occurred a few times. This chain links TRBV20-1 with TRBJ2-7; 7 bases are shared with TRBD2. The germline V gene encodes CDR1 DFQATT and CDR2 SNEGSKA (reference sequence). The CDR3 is 15 amino acids. V trimming: 5 bases; J trimming: 2 bases; junction bases outside the gene matches: 12. CDR3 sequence reads: CSAQAQASGAYEQYF. CDR3 DNA sequence: TGCAGTGCTCAAGCCCAGGCTAGCGGAGCCTACGAGCAGTACTTC.

The CDR3 nucleotides are TGTGCCAGCAGTGACCGCGGACAGGGCCATGAAAAACTGTTTTTT. Translating it yields CASSDRGQGHEKLFF. The genes are TRBV12-3 or TRBV12-4 and TRBJ1-4, with TRBD1 matching over 8 bases. The CDR3 is 15 residues long. Losses at the gene ends were 5 bases for V and 6 bases for J; bases not matched to a gene: 8.

This clonotype has only one observation. The V gene is TRBV19, the J gene TRBJ2-2; perhaps D is TRBD1 or TRBD2 (5 bases each). The CDR3 sequence is 16 residues long. Deletions cut 5 bases from V and 4 bases from J, with 17 bases between. Germline V gives CDR1 LNHDA, CDR2 SQIVND (reference sequence). CDR3 in amino acids: CASSLRDFGTTGELFF. DNA for the CDR3: TGTGCCAGTAGTCTAAGGGATTTCGGGACCACCGGGGAGCTGTTTTTT.

The sample holds a few counts of this clonotype. This chain links TRBV27 with TRBJ2-7; possible D gene TRBD2, 6 bases. V was cut by 3 bases and J by 6 bases, with 15 bases left in between. The CDR3 has 14 residues. The germline V gene encodes CDR1 MNHEY and CDR2 SMNVEV (reference sequence). The CDR3 nucleotides read TGTGCCAGCAGTTTTGCGGGAATTACGGTCGAGCAGTACTTC. Amino acids: CASSFAGITVEQYF.

CDR3 residues: CATSWAQQDYGYTF. Written as DNA, the CDR3 is TGTGCCACCAGCTGGGCCCAACAGGACTATGGCTACACCTTC. This rearrangement joins TRBV15 to TRBJ1-2; possibly TRBD1 for D (5 bases). Germline-derived CDR1 and CDR2 are LNHNV and YYDKDF (reference sequence). The CDR3 is made up of 14 amino acids. V lost 5 bases and J 3 bases, leaving 13 bases between the germline ends.

This clonotype was recorded once. The rearrangement joins TRBV30 to TRBJ1-2; no clear D gene. Trimming pared 0 bases from V and 2 bases from J, leaving 13 bases between. This CDR3 contains 15 residues. Germline lookup yields CDR1 GTSNPN and CDR2 SVGIG (reference sequence). The CDR3 DNA sequence: TGTGCCTGGAGTGTAGGGTCGGGCCTCAACTATGGCTACACCTTC. Its protein is CAWSVGSGLNYGYTF.

The rearrangement uses TRBV24-1 and TRBJ1-5, with D perhaps TRBD1 (6 bases). Germline lookup yields CDR1 KGHDR and CDR2 SFDVKD. V lost 7 bases, J lost 0 bases, and 12 bases lay in between. CDR3 length equals 15 residues. The CDR3 nucleotides read TGTGCCACCAGCGGGGGGCCCACTAGCAATCAGCCCCAGCATTTT. It codes for CATSGGPTSNQPQHF.

The genes are TRBV30 and TRBJ1-1, with D unclear. Germline loops: CDR1 GTSNPN, CDR2 SVGIG (reference sequence). The CDR3 contains 15 residues. V lost 5 bases, J lost 3 bases, and 19 bases lay in between. CDR3 amino acids: CAWSGPPNSDTEAFF. The DNA of the CDR3 is TGTGCCTGGTCGGGCCCTCCAAACTCCGACACTGAAGCTTTCTTT.

The rearrangement joins TRBV30 to TRBJ1-2; the D gene is possibly TRBD1 (6 bases). V dropped 0 bases and J dropped 6 bases, with 11 bases sitting between them. The germline V gene encodes CDR1 GTSNPN and CDR2 SVGIG (reference sequence). The CDR3 spans 13 residues. CDR3 in DNA: TGTGCCTGGAGTGTACGGCAGGGGAATGGCTACACCTTC. It is translated as CAWSVRQGNGYTF. The entire variable domain, with the rest obtained from reference TRBV30 and TRBJ1-2, is as follows: SQTIHQWPATLVQPVGSPLSLECTVEGTSNPNLYWYRQAAGRGLQLLFYSVGIGQISSEVPQNLSASRPQDRQFILSSKKLLLSDSGFYLCAWSVRQGNGYTFGSGTRLTVV.

This chain joins TRBV9 and TRBJ2-7; tentative D call: TRBD1 (6 bases). The CDR3 contains 13 residues. Trimming shortened V by 3 bases and J by 5 bases, and 12 bases separated the two germline ends. The germline gives CDR1 SGDLS, CDR2 YYNGEE. DNA of the CDR3: TGTGCCAGCAGCGCCGACCCAGGGGACGAGCAGTACTTC. Amino acids: CASSADPGDEQYF.

This clonotype was counted many times. This sequence joins TRBV2 and TRBJ2-5; 8 positions agree with TRBD2. Unmatched junction bases numbered 4, after V lost 9 bases and J lost 1 base. The CDR3 runs 13 residues. Germline V lookup: CDR1 SNHLY, CDR2 FYNNEI. The CDR3 loop reads CARSTSGQETQYF. The CDR3 nucleotides read TGTGCCAGGTCTACTAGCGGCCAAGAGACCCAGTACTTC.

The chain uses TRBV14 and TRBJ1-3; D is uncertain. V lost 1 base to trimming and J lost 5 bases, with 6 bases between them. Germline V gene sequence: CDR1 SGHDN, CDR2 FVKESK. The CDR3 runs 13 residues. CDR3 sequence: CASSQVRRNTIYF. CDR3 coding DNA: TGTGCCAGCAGCCAAGTTCGAAGAAACACCATATATTTT. Complete variable domain (other parts from reference TRBV14 and TRBJ1-3): EAGVTQFPSHSVIEKGQTVTLRCDPISGHDNLYWYRRVMGKEIKFLLHFVKESKQDESGMPNNRFLAERTGGTYSTLKVQPAELEDSGVYFCASSQVRRNTIYFGEGSWLTVV.

The sample holds many counts of this clonotype. In DNA, the CDR3 is TGTGCCAGCAGTTACTCCATGCGAGAGGGGAACACTGAAGCTTTCTTT. Its protein is CASSYSMREGNTEAFF. The V gene is TRBV6-2 or TRBV6-3, the J gene TRBJ1-1; D ambiguous. The CDR3 length is 16 residues. The V end was cut by 0 bases, the J end by 1 base, with 12 bases between. Germline V gives CDR1 MNHEY, CDR2 SVGEGT.

The V call is TRBV7-9, the J call TRBJ2-1; 8 bases are shared with TRBD1. Germline-derived CDR1 and CDR2 are SEHNR and FQNEAQ (reference sequence). The CDR3 runs to 16 residues. The junction had 6 bases not matched to a gene; V was cut back by 1 base and J by 4 bases. The CDR3 protein is CASSLVRDRFYNEQFF. CDR3 DNA sequence: TGTGCCAGCAGCTTAGTAAGGGACAGGTTTTACAATGAGCAGTTCTTC.

This clonotype has at least ten counts. This chain uses TRBV2 with TRBJ1-6, with 7 bases aligning to TRBD1. The germline V gene has CDR1 SNHLY and CDR2 FYNNEI. The ends lost 6 bases at V and 9 bases at J; junction bases unmatched: 11. The CDR3 spans 15 residues. The CDR3: CASSQTGMSSSPLHF. Written as DNA, the CDR3 is TGTGCCAGCAGCCAGACAGGGATGAGCAGTTCACCCCTCCACTTT.

A few counts support this clonotype. The chain uses TRBV3-1 and TRBJ2-5, with a tentative D call TRBD2 (6 bases). V dropped 1 base and J dropped 1 base, with 10 bases sitting between them. Germline V gene lookup returns CDR1 LGHDT and CDR2 YNNKEL (reference sequence). The CDR3 has 15 amino acids. CDR3 in DNA: TGTGCCAGCAGCCAAGCCGGGAGACTCCAAGAGACCCAGTACTTC. Translating gives CASSQAGRLQETQYF.